This T cell receptor beta chain was identified during a study of identical twins. Study-level findings and limits: Within cord blood, abundant beta clonotypes carried fewer insertions, but memory repertoires showed no such trend. Out-of-frame alpha sequences shared between twins exhibited an excess of low generation probability.

Only healthy Caucasians were enrolled as donors. TCRdb passed the 5' RACE reads through MiXCR, listing each CDR3 protein once. The repertoire holds roughly 1,500,000 distinct CDR3 sequences, with more than 30% as singletons. This clonotype showed up just a few times. Its specificity is unknown. The sequenced sample consisted of cord blood. The source is a newborn girl in good health.

CDR3 loop: CASSQELGHIQYF. Here the CDR3 DNA reads TGTGCCAGCAGCCAAGAGCTGGGACACATTCAGTACTTC. V usage is TRBV14 and J usage is TRBJ2-4; D may be TRBD1 or TRBD2 (5 bases each). Germline V gives CDR1 SGHDN, CDR2 FVKESK. The CDR3 runs to 13 residues. The V gene lost 0 bases and the J gene lost 8 bases, with 8 bases spanning the gap.